These T cell receptor beta chains were read from a single sample in a study of PD-1 blockade in classical Hodgkin lymphoma. Only in-frame clones appear in the TCRdb table, and some are missing; sequencing was by immunoSEQ multiplex PCR. The repertoire includes 20,000 to 25,000 clones, 90% to 95% of them detected once, and approximately 3.6% sits in the top ten. Input material: peripheral blood mononuclear cells (PBMCs). These receptors all stem from a human donor with classical Hodgkin lymphoma. The CDR3 runs from the conserved cysteine through the conserved F or W.

J: TRBJ1-3; V: TRBV12-5; CDR3: CASGLNTPSGNTIYF
J: TRBJ2-1; V: TRBV7-2; CDR3: CASSLASPGLRNEQFF
J: TRBJ2-1; V: TRBV7-2; CDR3: CASSPDSPYNEQFF
J: TRBJ1-5; V: TRBV30; CDR3: CAWSPSGGQPQHF
J: TRBJ2-1; V: TRBV7-9; CDR3: CASSLPDFLEQFF
J: TRBJ2-7; V: TRBV2; CDR3: CASSDVSYEQYF
J: TRBJ1-2; V: TRBV9; CDR3: CASSSRTRQGHGYTF
J: TRBJ1-1; V: TRBV5-1; CDR3: CASSLQGSEAFF
J: TRBJ2-7; V: TRBV7-3; CDR3: CALSSGQVYEQYF
J: TRBJ1-6; V: TRBV5-6; CDR3: CASSLAAGHINSPLHF
J: TRBJ2-3; V: TRBV4-2; CDR3: CASSQVDPGLAGMGGDTQYF
J: TRBJ1-5; V: TRBV2; CDR3: CASVGPDNQPQHF
J: TRBJ2-7; V: TRBV29-1; CDR3: CSVDISAGHEQYF
J: TRBJ2-7; V: TRBV9; CDR3: CASSPLRHSDEQYF
J: TRBJ2-7; V: TRBV6-5; CDR3: CASSSGHLHYEQYF
J: TRBJ1-1; V: TRBV7-9; CDR3: CASSQRQDSTEAFF
J: TRBJ2-1; V: TRBV2; CDR3: CASSELAPSYNEQFF
J: TRBJ2-3; V: TRBV14; CDR3: CASSLIWRADTQYF
J: TRBJ2-7; V: TRBV5-1; CDR3: CASSLAGTGKYEQYF
J: TRBJ2-1; V: TRBV29-1; CDR3: CSVRTSWDEQFF
J: TRBJ2-2; V: TRBV5-4; CDR3: CASSSIGDGELFF
J: TRBJ1-1; V: TRBV7-2; CDR3: CASSRTGVNTEAFF
J: TRBJ2-1; V: TRBV10-3; CDR3: CAISESEAGGESSYNEQFF
J: TRBJ2-1; V: TRBV7-8; CDR3: CASSSAGDNEQFF
J: TRBJ1-3; V: TRBV5-1; CDR3: CASSLDTGNTIYF
J: TRBJ1-2; V: TRBV11-2; CDR3: CASSSFRGRAAANYGYTF
J: TRBJ2-7; V: TRBV6-1; CDR3: CASSERDQLRGQYF
J: TRBJ1-2; V: TRBV9; CDR3: CASSVDAGSNYGYTF
J: TRBJ1-1; V: TRBV25-1; CDR3: CASSDLHGGTEAFF
J: TRBJ2-5; V: TRBV19; CDR3: CASSITGGQETQYF
J: TRBJ1-1; V: TRBV11-2; CDR3: CASNTNGQSNTEAFF
J: TRBJ2-7; V: TRBV2; CDR3: CASSSGMVAGYEQYF
J: TRBJ1-6; V: TRBV18; CDR3: CASSLVEGSSSPLHF
J: TRBJ1-3; V: TRBV11-2; CDR3: CASSLDRGRSGNTIYF
J: TRBJ1-5; V: TRBV19; CDR3: CASRGTVGGPQHF
J: TRBJ2-5; V: TRBV28; CDR3: CASSFTGGRETQYF
J: TRBJ2-7; V: TRBV30; CDR3: CAWRKSTYEQYF
J: TRBJ2-5; V: TRBV25-1; CDR3: CASSEPRGGVEETQYF
J: TRBJ2-1; V: TRBV19; CDR3: CASSTRGRRKFF
J: TRBJ1-5; V: TRBV29-1; CDR3: CSVAGVNQPQHF
J: TRBJ1-1; V: TRBV6-6; CDR3: CASRDTGNEAFF
J: TRBJ2-2; V: TRBV2; CDR3: CASSTQGAQYTGELFF
J: TRBJ2-2; V: TRBV19; CDR3: CASSIIGQGTGELFF
J: TRBJ2-7; V: TRBV7-2; CDR3: CASSSVHSGTSYEQYF
J: TRBJ2-5; V: TRBV27; CDR3: CATRRAGGYQETQYF
J: TRBJ2-3; V: TRBV9; CDR3: CASSEWDSTDTQYF
J: TRBJ1-1; V: TRBV18; CDR3: CASSPSGHNTEAFF
J: TRBJ2-5; V: TRBV4-3; CDR3: CASSQTLGQGSQETQYF
J: TRBJ2-7; V: TRBV9; CDR3: CGGGGRLSYEQYF
J: TRBJ1-1; V: TRBV30; CDR3: CACRDNTEAFF
J: TRBJ2-7; V: TRBV6-5; CDR3: CASSNTSGRRYF
J: TRBJ2-3; V: TRBV18; CDR3: CASSPISRYSGITDTQYF
J: TRBJ2-3; V: TRBV7-6; CDR3: CASSLVLGGLAGDTQYF
J: TRBJ1-1; V: TRBV27; CDR3: CASALVWGRTEAFF
J: TRBJ1-3; V: TRBV7-2; CDR3: CASSLARRLNSGNTIYF
J: TRBJ2-3; V: TRBV19; CDR3: CASSLLDHTDTQYF
J: TRBJ2-3; V: TRBV6-1; CDR3: CASSVGPPLGTQYF
J: TRBJ2-3; V: TRBV28; CDR3: CASSTDRGREDTQYF
J: TRBJ1-4; V: TRBV29-1; CDR3: CSVSGTEIQKLFF
J: TRBJ2-2; V: TRBV5-4; CDR3: CASSPGLAGPGTGELFF